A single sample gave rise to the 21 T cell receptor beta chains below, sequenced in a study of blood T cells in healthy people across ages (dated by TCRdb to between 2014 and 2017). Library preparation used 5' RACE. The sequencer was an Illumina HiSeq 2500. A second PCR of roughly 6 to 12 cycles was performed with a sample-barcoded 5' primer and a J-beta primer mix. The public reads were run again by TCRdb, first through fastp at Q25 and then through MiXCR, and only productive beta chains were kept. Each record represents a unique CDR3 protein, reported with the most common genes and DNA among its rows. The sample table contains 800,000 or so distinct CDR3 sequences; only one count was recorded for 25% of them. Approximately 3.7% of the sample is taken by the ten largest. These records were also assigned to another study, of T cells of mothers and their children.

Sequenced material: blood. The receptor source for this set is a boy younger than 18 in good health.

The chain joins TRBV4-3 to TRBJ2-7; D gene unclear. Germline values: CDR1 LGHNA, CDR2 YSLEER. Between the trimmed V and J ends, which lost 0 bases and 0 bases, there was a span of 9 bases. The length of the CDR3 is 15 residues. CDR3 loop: CASSQDLGTSYEQYF. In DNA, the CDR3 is TGCGCCAGCAGCCAAGATTTAGGTACCTCCTACGAGCAGTACTTC.

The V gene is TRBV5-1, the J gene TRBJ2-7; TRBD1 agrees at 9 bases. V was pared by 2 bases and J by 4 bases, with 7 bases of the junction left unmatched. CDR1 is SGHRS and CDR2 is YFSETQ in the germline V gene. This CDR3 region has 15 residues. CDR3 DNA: TGCGCCAGCAGCTTTACGACAGGGGGTTGGTACGAGCAGTACTTC. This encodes CASSFTTGGWYEQYF.

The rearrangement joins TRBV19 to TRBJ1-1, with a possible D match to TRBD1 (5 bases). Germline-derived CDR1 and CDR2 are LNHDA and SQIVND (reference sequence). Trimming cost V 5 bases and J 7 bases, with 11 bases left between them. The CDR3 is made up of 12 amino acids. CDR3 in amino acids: CASSVGTLEAFF. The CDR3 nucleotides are TGTGCCAGTAGTGTCGGGACTCTTGAAGCTTTCTTT.

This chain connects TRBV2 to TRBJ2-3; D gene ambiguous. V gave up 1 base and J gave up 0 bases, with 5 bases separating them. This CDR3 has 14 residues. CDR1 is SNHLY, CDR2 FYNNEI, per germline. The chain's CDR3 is CASSEDISTDTQYF. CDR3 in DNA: TGTGCCAGCAGTGAAGATATCAGCACAGATACGCAGTATTTT.

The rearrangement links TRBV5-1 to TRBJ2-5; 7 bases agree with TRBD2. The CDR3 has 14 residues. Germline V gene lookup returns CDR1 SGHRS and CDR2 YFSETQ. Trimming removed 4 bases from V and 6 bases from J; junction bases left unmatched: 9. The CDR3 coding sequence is TGCGCCAGCAGCGGAGGGACTACTGTAAAGACCCAGTACTTC. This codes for CASSGGTTVKTQYF. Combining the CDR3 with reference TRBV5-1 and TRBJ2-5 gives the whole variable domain KAGVTQTPRYLIKTRGQQVTLSCSPISGHRSVSWYQQTPGQGLQFLFEYFSETQRNKGNFPGRFSGRQFSNSRSEMNVSTLELGDSALYLCASSGGTTVKTQYFGPGTRLLVL.

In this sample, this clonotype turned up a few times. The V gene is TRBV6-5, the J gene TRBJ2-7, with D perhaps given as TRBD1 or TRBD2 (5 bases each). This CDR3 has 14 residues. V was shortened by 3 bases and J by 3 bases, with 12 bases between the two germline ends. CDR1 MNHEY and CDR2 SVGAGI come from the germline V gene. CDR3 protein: CASSYGGIGYEQYF. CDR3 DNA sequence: TGTGCCAGCAGTTATGGGGGAATTGGCTACGAGCAGTACTTC.

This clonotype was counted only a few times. The CDR3 protein is CSAPGTSGANEQFF. In DNA form, the CDR3 reads TGCAGTGCTCCCGGGACTAGCGGGGCTAATGAGCAGTTCTTC. The chain uses TRBV20-1 and TRBJ2-1; the match to TRBD2 covers 13 bases. V trimming: 5 bases; J trimming: 7 bases; junction bases outside the gene matches: 5. The germline V gene has CDR1 DFQATT and CDR2 SNEGSKA (reference sequence). This CDR3 comprises 14 residues.

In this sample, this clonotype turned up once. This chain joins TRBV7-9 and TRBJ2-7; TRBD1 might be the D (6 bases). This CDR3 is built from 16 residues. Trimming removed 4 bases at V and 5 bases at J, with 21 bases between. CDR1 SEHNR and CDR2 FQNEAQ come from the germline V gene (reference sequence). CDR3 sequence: CASSSFAVAGDNEQYF. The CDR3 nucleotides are TGTGCCAGCAGCTCCTTCGCGGTGGCAGGGGATAACGAGCAGTACTTC.

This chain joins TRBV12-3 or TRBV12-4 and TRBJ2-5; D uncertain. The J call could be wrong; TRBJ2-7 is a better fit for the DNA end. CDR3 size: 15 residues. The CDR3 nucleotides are TGTGCCAGCAGTCCCCAACGATTGTCGTCCTACGAGCAGTACTTC. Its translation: CASSPQRLSSYEQYF.

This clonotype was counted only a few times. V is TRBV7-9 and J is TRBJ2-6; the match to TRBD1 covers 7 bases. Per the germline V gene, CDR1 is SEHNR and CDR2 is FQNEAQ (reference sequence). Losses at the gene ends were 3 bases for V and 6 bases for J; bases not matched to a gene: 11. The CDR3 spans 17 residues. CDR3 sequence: CASSFLDRLSEANVLTF. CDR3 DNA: TGTGCCAGCAGCTTCTTGGACAGGCTATCCGAGGCCAACGTCCTGACTTTC.

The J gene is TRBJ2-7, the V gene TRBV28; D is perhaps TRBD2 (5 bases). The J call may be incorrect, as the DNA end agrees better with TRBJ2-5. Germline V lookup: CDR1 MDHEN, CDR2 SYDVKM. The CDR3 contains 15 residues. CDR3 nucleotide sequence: TGTGCCAGCAGTTCTCAGATGGGTGGAGGAGAGACCCAGTACTTC. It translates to CASSSQMGGGETQYF.

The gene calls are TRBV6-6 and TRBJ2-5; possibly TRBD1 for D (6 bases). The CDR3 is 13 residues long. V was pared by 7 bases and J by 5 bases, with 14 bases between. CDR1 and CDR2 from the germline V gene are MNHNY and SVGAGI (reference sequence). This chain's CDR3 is CASTLTGRETQYF. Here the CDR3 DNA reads TGTGCCAGCACCTTGACAGGCCGGGAGACCCAGTACTTC.

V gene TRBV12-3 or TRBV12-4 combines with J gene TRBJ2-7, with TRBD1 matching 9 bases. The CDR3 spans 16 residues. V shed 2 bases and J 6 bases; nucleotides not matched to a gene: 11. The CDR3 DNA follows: TGTGCCAGCAGTTTATATTTGGACAGGGGAGCCGGCGAGCAGTACTTC. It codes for CASSLYLDRGAGEQYF.

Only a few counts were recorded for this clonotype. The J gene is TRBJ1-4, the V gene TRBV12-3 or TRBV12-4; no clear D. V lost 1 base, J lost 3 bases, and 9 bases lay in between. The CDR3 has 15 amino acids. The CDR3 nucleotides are TGTGCCAGCAGTTTAGGTGGACCGGCTAATGAAAAACTGTTTTTT. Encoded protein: CASSLGGPANEKLFF.

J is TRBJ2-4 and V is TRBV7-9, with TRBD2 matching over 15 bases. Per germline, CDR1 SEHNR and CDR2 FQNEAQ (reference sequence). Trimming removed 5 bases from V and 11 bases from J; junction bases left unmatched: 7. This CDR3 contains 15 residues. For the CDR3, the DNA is TGTGCCAGCAGCCAAAAGGGACTAGCGGGGGGTTTTCAGTACTTC. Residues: CASSQKGLAGGFQYF.

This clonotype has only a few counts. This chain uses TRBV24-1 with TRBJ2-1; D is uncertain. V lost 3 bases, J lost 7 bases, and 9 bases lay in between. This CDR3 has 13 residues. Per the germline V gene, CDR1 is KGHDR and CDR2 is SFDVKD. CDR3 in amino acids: CATSDPGVNEQFF. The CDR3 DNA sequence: TGTGCCACCAGTGATCCCGGAGTGAATGAGCAGTTCTTC.

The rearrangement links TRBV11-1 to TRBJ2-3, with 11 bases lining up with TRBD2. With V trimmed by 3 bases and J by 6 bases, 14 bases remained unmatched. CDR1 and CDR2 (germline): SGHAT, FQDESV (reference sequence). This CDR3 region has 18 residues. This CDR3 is CASSFEDTTSGRTDTQYF. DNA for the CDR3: TGTGCCAGCAGCTTTGAGGACACTACTAGCGGGAGAACTGATACGCAGTATTTT.

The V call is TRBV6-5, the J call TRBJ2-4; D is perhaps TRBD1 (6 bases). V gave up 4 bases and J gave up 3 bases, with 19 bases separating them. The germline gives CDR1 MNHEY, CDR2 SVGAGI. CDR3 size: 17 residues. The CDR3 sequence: CASSLNPGQKNKNIQYF. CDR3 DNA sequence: TGTGCCAGCAGTTTGAATCCGGGACAAAAGAACAAAAACATTCAGTACTTC.

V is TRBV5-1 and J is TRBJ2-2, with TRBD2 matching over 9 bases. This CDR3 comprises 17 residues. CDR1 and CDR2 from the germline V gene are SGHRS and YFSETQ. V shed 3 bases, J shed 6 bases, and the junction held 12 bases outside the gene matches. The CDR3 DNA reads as TGCGCCAGCAGCTGGGGCGCGGTGAGCGGGGGGCCCGGGGAGCTGTTTTTT. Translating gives CASSWGAVSGGPGELFF.

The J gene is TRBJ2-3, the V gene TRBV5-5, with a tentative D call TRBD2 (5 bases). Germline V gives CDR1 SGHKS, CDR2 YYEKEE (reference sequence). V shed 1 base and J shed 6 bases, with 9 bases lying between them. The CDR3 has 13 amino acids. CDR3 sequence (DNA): TGTGCCAGCAGCTTGCGTACGGGGGATACGCAGTATTTT. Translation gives CASSLRTGDTQYF.

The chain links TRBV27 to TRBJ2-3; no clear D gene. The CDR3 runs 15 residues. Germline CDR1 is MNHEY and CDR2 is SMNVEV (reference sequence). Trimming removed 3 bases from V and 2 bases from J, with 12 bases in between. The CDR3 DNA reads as TGTGCCAGCAGTTTTCGCCGTGACTTCACAGATACGCAGTATTTT. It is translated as CASSFRRDFTDTQYF.